The 15 T cell receptor beta chains given below trace back to one sample, sequenced in a study of blood T cell repertoires in COVID-19. Assay used: immunoSEQ multiplex PCR; TCRdb lists only in-frame clones, some missing. The sample lists roughly 260,000 clones, about 89% occurring once. Specimen: peripheral blood. The origin of the receptors is a man aged 35 to 55 who had recovered from COVID-19.

The chain joins TRBV3-1 (or the pseudogene TRBV3-2) to TRBJ2-7; possible D gene TRBD2, 5 bases. Germline CDR1 is LGHDT and CDR2 is YNNKEL (reference sequence). The V gene lost 1 base and the J gene lost 3 bases, with 10 bases spanning the gap. The CDR3 spans 14 residues. CDR3 DNA sequence: TGTGCCAGCAGCCAAGGAGGGTCAGTCTACGAGCAGTACTTC. This encodes CASSQGGSVYEQYF.

The V gene is TRBV6-5, the J gene TRBJ1-4; D is unclear. This CDR3 region has 13 residues. The germline V gene encodes CDR1 MNHEY and CDR2 SVGAGI. The V gene lost 6 bases and the J gene lost 7 bases, with 12 bases spanning the gap. CDR3 in DNA: TGTGCCAGCAGGGGCCCAGTCGGTGAAAAACTGTTTTTT. Amino acid sequence: CASRGPVGEKLFF.

In this sample, this clone turned up once. V usage is TRBV6-2 or TRBV6-3 and J usage is TRBJ1-1; D not certain. This CDR3 comprises 16 residues. Germline V gene data show CDR1 as MNHEY and CDR2 as SVGEGT. V was shortened by 1 base and J by 0 bases, with 12 bases between the two germline ends. CDR3 nucleotide sequence: TGTGCCAGCAGTTACTTGCTGAAGGAGATGAACACTGAAGCTTTCTTT. Translation gives CASSYLLKEMNTEAFF.

The J gene is TRBJ2-7, the V gene TRBV11-1, with 10 bases that match TRBD1. CDR3 length: 14 amino acids. J lost 3 bases, V lost 4 bases, and 3 bases had no gene match. Germline V gene lookup returns CDR1 SGHAT and CDR2 FQDESV (reference sequence). The CDR3 bases are TGTGCCAGCAGCTCCGGGACAGGGGACTACGAGCAGTACTTC. This encodes CASSSGTGDYEQYF.

Details on this clone: At the DNA level, this CDR3 is encoded by other sequences in the same sample as well. This chain uses TRBV12-3 or TRBV12-4 with TRBJ1-1; TRBD1 agrees at 7 bases. V trimming: 3 bases; J trimming: 4 bases; junction bases outside the gene matches: 2. The CDR3 consists of 13 residues. The CDR3 DNA is TGTGCCAGCAGTTTGTCAGGGGGCACTGAAGCTTTCTTT. It yields the protein CASSLSGGTEAFF.

This clone appeared once. V usage is TRBV6-5 and J usage is TRBJ2-7, with D tentatively TRBD1 (6 bases). The germline V gene has CDR1 MNHEY and CDR2 SVGAGI. V lost 8 bases, J lost 2 bases, and 16 bases lay in between. There are 14 residues in the CDR3. CDR3 coding DNA: TGTGCCAGCCTCCAGTGGGGGCCGACCTACGAGCAGTACTTC. Translated: CASLQWGPTYEQYF.

The chain uses TRBV14 and TRBJ1-2, with D possibly matching TRBD1 (5 bases). Germline values: CDR1 SGHDN, CDR2 FVKESK. The CDR3 covers 15 residues. V lost 4 bases and J 1 base, leaving 13 bases between the germline ends. The CDR3 sequence is CASSPFGARNYGYTF. The CDR3 DNA is TGTGCCAGCAGCCCCTTTGGGGCTCGTAACTATGGCTACACCTTC.

The gene calls are TRBV11-2 and TRBJ2-3, with TRBD2 as a possible D gene (5 bases). Germline values: CDR1 SGHAT, CDR2 FQNNGV. Trimming stripped 4 bases from V and 11 bases from J, with 16 bases between. CDR3 length: 13 amino acids. The CDR3, as DNA: TGTGCCAGCAGCTCCCGGACTGCCCGGAGGCAGTATTTT. The encoded protein is CASSSRTARRQYF.

CDR3: CASSVGPSGASSYNEQFF. CDR3 in DNA: TGTGCCAGCAGCGTAGGCCCGAGCGGGGCTTCCTCCTACAATGAGCAGTTCTTC. The chain joins TRBV9 to TRBJ2-1; 7 bases agree with TRBD2. The CDR3 is 18 amino acids. Germline V gives CDR1 SGDLS, CDR2 YYNGEE. V lost 0 bases to trimming and J lost 0 bases; unmatched junction nucleotides: 9.

This clone was picked up one time. V is TRBV5-8 and J is TRBJ1-5, with D maybe TRBD1 (5 bases). The CDR3 consists of 15 residues. Trimming pared 0 bases from V and 0 bases from J, leaving 7 bases between. Germline V gives CDR1 SGHTS, CDR2 YDEGEE. In nucleotides, the CDR3 is TGTGCCAGCAGCTTGGCAGGGCATAGCAATCAGCCCCAGCATTTT. It is translated as CASSLAGHSNQPQHF.

The V gene is TRBV6-5, the J gene TRBJ1-4; 9 positions match TRBD1. The V gene's germline CDR1 is MNHEY and CDR2 SVGAGI. V lost 2 bases and J lost 5; bases outside the gene matches: 3. The CDR3 extends over 15 amino acids. For the CDR3, the DNA is TGTGCCAGCAGTTACGGAGGGACAGGGAATGAAAAACTGTTTTTT. Protein: CASSYGGTGNEKLFF.

The genes are TRBV12-5 and TRBJ2-5; 8 bases map to TRBD2. V shed 1 base and J 4 bases; nucleotides not matched to a gene: 5. CDR1 and CDR2 (germline): LGHNT, FRNRAP. The CDR3 length is 15 residues. Here the CDR3 reads CASGLGRLAGETQYF. Written as DNA, the CDR3 is TGTGCTAGTGGTTTGGGGCGCCTAGCGGGAGAGACCCAGTACTTC.

This clone showed up just a few times. Different DNA sequences within this sample yield the same CDR3. The chain combines TRBV19 with TRBJ2-3; 12 bases are a match to TRBD2. Germline V gene sequence: CDR1 LNHDA, CDR2 SQIVND (reference sequence). With V trimmed by 3 bases and J by 0 bases, 1 base remained unmatched. The CDR3 is made up of 16 amino acids. CDR3 sequence: CASSILAGGSTDTQYF. CDR3 sequence (DNA): TGTGCCAGTAGTATTCTAGCGGGGGGGAGCACAGATACGCAGTATTTT.

The chain has TRBV9 and TRBJ2-1; 9 positions agree with TRBD2. The germline CDR1 and CDR2 sequences are SGDLS and YYNGEE. The length of the CDR3 is 15 residues. The V and J ends lost 3 bases and 7 bases, in that order; junction bases with no gene match: 8. In nucleotides, the CDR3 is TGTGCCAGCAGCGGCGGGGGGGCGGTGTGGAATGAGCAGTTCTTC. Its protein is CASSGGGAVWNEQFF.

The chain recombines TRBV5-4 with TRBJ2-1; TRBD2 matches 9 bases. CDR1 and CDR2 (germline): SGHNT, YYREEE (reference sequence). CDR3 size: 19 residues. V lost 4 bases and J lost 1; bases outside the gene matches: 15. CDR3 sequence: CASSPGGAGGASSYNEQFF. The CDR3, as DNA: TGTGCCAGCAGCCCGGGAGGGGCGGGAGGGGCTAGTTCCTACAATGAGCAGTTCTTC.